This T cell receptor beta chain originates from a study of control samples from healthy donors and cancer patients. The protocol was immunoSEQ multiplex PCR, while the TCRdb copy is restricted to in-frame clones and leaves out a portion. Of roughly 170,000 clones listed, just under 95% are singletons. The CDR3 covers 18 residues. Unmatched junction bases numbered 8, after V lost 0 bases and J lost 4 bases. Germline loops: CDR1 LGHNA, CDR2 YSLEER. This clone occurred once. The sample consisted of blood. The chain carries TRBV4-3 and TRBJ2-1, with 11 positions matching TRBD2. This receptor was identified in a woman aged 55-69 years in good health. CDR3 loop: CASSQDWWASGGYNEQFF. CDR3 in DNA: TGCGCCAGCAGCCAAGATTGGTGGGCTAGCGGGGGGTACAATGAGCAGTTCTTC.